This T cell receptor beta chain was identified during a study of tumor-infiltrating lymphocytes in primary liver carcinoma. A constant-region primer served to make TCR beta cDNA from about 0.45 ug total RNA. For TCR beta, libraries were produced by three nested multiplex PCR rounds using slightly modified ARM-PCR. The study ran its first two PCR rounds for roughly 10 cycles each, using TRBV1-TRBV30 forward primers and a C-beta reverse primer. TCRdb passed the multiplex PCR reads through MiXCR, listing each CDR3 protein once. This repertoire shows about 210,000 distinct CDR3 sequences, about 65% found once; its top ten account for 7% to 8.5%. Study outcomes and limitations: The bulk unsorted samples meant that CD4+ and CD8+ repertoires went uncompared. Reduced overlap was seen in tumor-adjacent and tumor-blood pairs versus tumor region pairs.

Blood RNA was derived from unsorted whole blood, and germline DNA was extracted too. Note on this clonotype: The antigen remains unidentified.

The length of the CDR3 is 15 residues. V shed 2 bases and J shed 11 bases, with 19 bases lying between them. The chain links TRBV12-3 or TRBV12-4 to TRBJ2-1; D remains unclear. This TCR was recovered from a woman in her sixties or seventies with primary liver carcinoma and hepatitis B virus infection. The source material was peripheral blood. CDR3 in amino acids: CASSLWLVERNQQFF. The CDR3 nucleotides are TGTGCCAGCAGTTTATGGCTAGTGGAACGAAATCAGCAGTTCTTC.